This TCR beta chain was identified in a study of T-cell memory formation after mild COVID-19 listed by TCRdb under 2021. Regarding the research as a whole: TCR sequence clusters from the two donors were largely donor specific. Longitudinal TCRalpha and TCRbeta repertoire sequencing tracked T-cell clones expanding and contracting after mild COVID-19 in two donors. The cohort was made up of two young adult volunteers, one female and one male, who were previously healthy. Study-level results and caveats: Balanced CD4/CD8 phenotypes were observed for clones contracting from day 15 to 85, whereas a bias towards CD4+ was observed for a second wave of clones expanding from day 15 to 37. Contracting CD4+ clones appeared mostly in the CM and EM memory subsets, whereas CD8+ clones were enriched in EMRA. Only a couple of mild cases were covered by the study, and larger cohorts that include severe cases with pre-infection samples were considered necessary. SARS-CoV-2 specificity was not confirmed for the second-wave clones peaking on day 37. Some responding clones were detected in pre-infection memory, suggesting pre-existing cross-reactive memory T cells joined the SARS-CoV-2 response.

Including cysteine and phenylalanine, the CDR3 has 13 amino acids. The CDR3 DNA has 39 bases and is translated from base 1. Cut back by 5 bases and 4 bases, the V and J ends lie 11 bases apart. The germline V gene (reference sequence) supplies CDR1 PRHDT and CDR2 FYEKMQ. The reads were generated on an Illumina NovaSeq 6000. cDNA libraries for TCRalpha and TCRbeta were prepared by 5'RACE using constant-segment primers, with sample barcodes and unique molecular identifiers added. Trizol reagent was used to extract RNA from every sample. Libraries were amplified in two PCR steps, with a second sample barcode and Illumina TruSeq adapters added in the second step. Libraries were sequenced on an Illumina NovaSeq with 2 x 150 bp paired-end reads. On the authors' methods: The reads were demultiplexed and collapsed into UMI-guided consensus sequences using migec v1.2.7. Using mixcr v2.1.11, UMI consensuses were aligned to TRA and TRB V and J templates and then assembled into clonotypes. A clonotype was counted as expanded or contracted only when both edgeR and NoisET called the clonotype significant, with the noise models trained on biological replicates. For edgeR calls, a false discovery rate-adjusted p below 0.01 and a log2 fold-change threshold of 1 were applied. As an exploratory analysis of dynamics, max-normalized trajectories of the 1000 most abundant clonotypes were examined with PCA combined with hierarchical clustering. Separately sequenced CD4+ and CD8+ repertoires were used to assign the CD4 or CD8 phenotype of responding clones. The raw public reads went through TCRdb reprocessing: fastp at Q25, MiXCR clone calling, in-frame beta chains kept. When rows share a CDR3 protein, they turn into one entry using the most common DNA and genes. TCRdb assigned the V and J calls; the authors' analysis was not used. The sample table shows 200,000 to 250,000 distinct CDR3 sequences, and 8% to 9.5% are seen once. Under 25% of the sample belongs to the ten largest clones.

PBMCs were isolated by Ficoll-Paque density gradient centrifugation. Turning to this clonotype: Its antigen is not yet known. No clone much larger than this one lies a single base away; base qualities are absent.

Sample: PBMCs or a T cell subset sorted from them (not recorded which). The receptor was isolated from a man aged 18-30 years who had mild COVID-19 (a few samples of this study predate the infection). The sample titles of this study are shuffled in the database, so cell type and time point are left out; the donor was told from shared clones. The chain links TRBV13 with TRBJ1-2; the D gene is perhaps TRBD1, from 5 matching bases. Here is the DNA: TGTGCCAGCAGCCCGGGGGGACCCTATGGCTACACCTTC. This gives the protein CASSPGGPYGYTF.